A selection of T cell receptor beta chains follows, all from one sample in a study of healthy donors' naive CD4 and CD8 T cells. TCRdb reanalysed the reads using MiXCR and keeps one entry per CDR3 protein. The sample yields about 180,000 distinct CDR3 sequences, over 60% seen once. The sequenced sample was naive CD4+ and CD8+ T cells sorted from blood, pooled from several donors. The source of these receptors is a pool of human donors in good health; the sample pools cells from several healthy donors. Both conserved end residues are trimmed from each CDR3.

V gene	J gene	CDR3 protein
TRBV5-4	TRBJ2-3	ASSLERNTDTQY
TRBV27	TRBJ2-1	ASRAHIRSYNKQF
TRBV21-1	TRBJ2-7	ASRKRSKAGHSYEQY
TRBV6-5	TRBJ1-5	ASSYQGLSGPQH
TRBV5-4	TRBJ2-5	ASSASGKETQY
TRBV11-2	TRBJ2-1	ASSLVGTSGASSYNEQF
TRBV5-6	TRBJ2-7	ASEVQGNRPSEQY
TRBV6-5	TRBJ2-7	ASSYSSPLVTDEQY
TRBV29-1	TRBJ1-2	SVWTGNYGYT
TRBV29-1	TRBJ1-2	SVEAGGNGYT
TRBV6-2/TRBV6-3	TRBJ1-1	ASSTRQEWAEAF
TRBV6-5	TRBJ2-7	ASSSRQGTYEQY
TRBV11-2	TRBJ2-1	ASSLVAGLASNEQF
TRBV24-1	TRBJ1-5	ATSGTGIQPQH
TRBV27	TRBJ1-2	ASSSGRADYGYT
TRBV12-3/TRBV12-4	TRBJ1-5	ASSSLQGSQPQH
TRBV6-2/TRBV6-3	TRBJ2-5	ASKPGQETQY
TRBV5-6	TRBJ2-7	ASTRGTESSYEQY
TRBV20-1	TRBJ2-7	SARRSSYEQY
TRBV5-5	TRBJ1-6	ASSPDGYNSPLH
TRBV29-1	TRBJ2-3	SVTRTGANTDTQY
TRBV7-8	TRBJ1-6	ASSPTGGYNSPLH
TRBV27	TRBJ2-2	AGSFWGYIGELF
TRBV7-8	TRBJ1-6	ASRLDRGRSPLH
TRBV19	TRBJ2-1	ASTPYLVSSYNEQF